This T cell receptor beta chain came from a study of cytomegalovirus exposure and HLA in healthy donors. Overall study results and limits: For most TCR beta V segments, an earlier analysis put the productive rate at about 90% or about 30% of the time. Later, an analysis showed that TCR beta chains associated with HLA were more clonally expanded than others that were equally common.

PCR was performed using 60 Vbeta and 13 Jbeta primers. TCRdb's copy holds only in-frame clones and misses some; the assay was immunoSEQ multiplex PCR. Seen here are 150,000 to 200,000 clones, less than 90% observed once, and the top ten hold around 4.1%. After removal of 8 bases from V and 4 bases from J, the junction contained 9 bases not matched to a gene. Germline CDR1 and CDR2: MGHDK and SYGVNS. CDR3 size: 14 residues. Note on this clone: Its antigen is not identified.

The chain recombines TRBV25-1 with TRBJ2-5; 8 bases align to TRBD2. The sample consisted of PBMCs. This TCR was sampled from a woman in her fifties or sixties in good health and CMV-seropositive. The chain's CDR3 is CASGDGGAIETQYF. The CDR3 nucleotides are TGTGCCAGCGGAGACGGGGGGGCCATAGAGACCCAGTACTTC.